These 15 T cell receptor beta chains were sequenced from one sample in a study of T-cell memory formation after mild COVID-19. TCRdb redid the calling of the 5' RACE reads with MiXCR, one entry per CDR3 protein. The data contain under 85,000 distinct CDR3 sequences, around 14% of them singletons. Source material: PBMCs or a T cell subset sorted from them (not recorded which). Every receptor here comes from an adult woman who had mild COVID-19 (a few samples of this study predate the infection). Cell type and time point are not known.

CDR3 protein: CASSQASGYEQYF. Written as DNA, the CDR3 is TGTGCCAGCAGCCAAGCTAGCGGCTACGAGCAGTACTTC. The chain links TRBV3-1 to TRBJ2-7; TRBD2 agrees at 7 bases. Trimming removed 1 base from V and 3 bases from J; junction bases left unmatched: 0. CDR1 and CDR2 (germline): LGHDT, YNNKEL (reference sequence). This CDR3 is 13 amino acids long.

The chain recombines TRBV12-3 or TRBV12-4 with TRBJ2-3; weak D call: TRBD2 (5 bases). The CDR3 is 14 amino acids. V was clipped by 3 bases and J by 4 bases, with 11 bases between them. This CDR3 reads CASSFRVSADTQYF. CDR3 DNA sequence: TGTGCCAGCAGTTTTCGGGTTAGCGCAGATACGCAGTATTTT.

This clonotype was detected a few times. V usage is TRBV20-1 and J usage is TRBJ2-3; 8 nucleotides line up with TRBD1. There are 22 residues in the CDR3. Per the germline V gene, CDR1 is DFQATT and CDR2 is SNEGSKA (reference sequence). J lost 4 bases, V lost 1 base, and 28 bases had no gene match. CDR3 residues: CSARGYMGGQGARINSADTQYF. The CDR3, as DNA: TGCAGTGCTAGAGGGTATATGGGTGGGCAGGGGGCGCGTATTAACTCTGCAGATACGCAGTATTTT.

This clonotype was recorded a few times. This chain uses TRBV19 with TRBJ2-1; 11 nucleotides agree with TRBD2. The CDR3 is 16 amino acids. Looked up from germline, CDR1 is LNHDA and CDR2 is SQIVND (reference sequence). V dropped 5 bases and J dropped 6; count of bases not matched to a gene: 9. The CDR3 nucleotides are TGTGCCAGTAGTGCCTTAGCGGGGGGGCCCATCAATGAGCAGTTCTTC. Translating it yields CASSALAGGPINEQFF.

This rearrangement joins TRBV6-2 or TRBV6-3 to TRBJ2-7; D uncertain. V dropped 0 bases and J dropped 7 bases, with 25 bases sitting between them. Germline CDR1 is MNHEY and CDR2 is SVGEGT. The CDR3 spans 18 residues. The DNA of the CDR3 is TGTGCCAGCAGTTACTCGAGAAAGAAGTCGGCCGCACTTGGGGAGCAGTACTTC. The encoded protein is CASSYSRKKSAALGEQYF.

J is TRBJ2-7 and V is TRBV13; D remains unclear. Germline CDR1 PRHDT, CDR2 FYEKMQ (reference sequence). The V end lost 3 bases, the J end lost 6 bases, and 21 bases lay between the germline ends. The CDR3 totals 16 residues. The CDR3 bases are TGTGCCAGCAGCTTCCCTTCCGGGCCTCTCCGGAGCGAGCAGTACTTC. Amino acids: CASSFPSGPLRSEQYF. The full variable domain, its missing parts supplied by reference TRBV13 and TRBJ2-7, is AAGVIQSPRHLIKEKRETATLKCYPIPRHDTVYWYQQGPGQDPQFLISFYEKMQSDKGSIPDRFSAQQFSDYHSELNMSSLELGDSALYFCASSFPSGPLRSEQYFGPGTRLTVT.

This sequence joins TRBV27 and TRBJ2-7; D uncertain. Per germline, CDR1 MNHEY and CDR2 SMNVEV (reference sequence). The V end was cut by 2 bases, the J end by 3 bases, with 8 bases between. The CDR3 consists of 13 residues. The CDR3 protein is CASSLRVDYEQYF. CDR3 nucleotides: TGTGCCAGCAGTTTAAGGGTTGACTACGAGCAGTACTTC.

The chain is built from TRBV7-9 and TRBJ2-7; tentative D call: TRBD1 (6 bases). The CDR3 contains 14 residues. Germline CDR1 SEHNR, CDR2 FQNEAQ (reference sequence). Trimming left V 3 bases short and J 2 bases short, with 11 bases between. This CDR3 is CASSLGTSTYEQYF. CDR3 coding DNA: TGTGCCAGCAGCTTGGGGACAAGTACCTACGAGCAGTACTTC.

Of note for this clonotype: One end of the junction fails to match germline, which may point to a read error. The J gene is TRBJ2-3, the V gene TRBV6-2 or TRBV6-3; either TRBD1 or TRBD2 may fit D (7 bases each). Germline assignment: CDR1 MNHEY and CDR2 SVGEGT. CDR3 size: 12 residues. The CDR3 reads CASSYGEGAQYF. Here the CDR3 DNA reads TGTGCCAGCAGTTACGGGGAGGGGGCGCAATATTTT.

V gene TRBV7-2 combines with J gene TRBJ2-3, with TRBD2 matching over 9 bases. The CDR3 extends over 15 amino acids. Germline lookup yields CDR1 SGHTA and CDR2 FQGNSA. V dropped 1 base and J dropped 4; count of bases not matched to a gene: 3. The CDR3 is CASSLVAGAADTQYF. The CDR3 nucleotides read TGTGCCAGCAGCTTAGTAGCGGGAGCGGCAGATACGCAGTATTTT.

Only a few counts were recorded for this clonotype. This chain uses TRBV7-8 with TRBJ2-7; D perhaps matches TRBD2 (5 bases). The V gene's germline CDR1 is SGHVS and CDR2 FQNEAQ. This CDR3 has 15 amino acids. Trimming shortened V by 1 base and J by 3 bases, and 13 bases separated the two germline ends. The CDR3 DNA sequence: TGTGCCAGCAGCTTAGATATCGGACTCCACTACGAGCAGTACTTC. This gives the protein CASSLDIGLHYEQYF.

The DNA of the CDR3 is TGTGCCAGTAGGGGACCGGGACAGCCGCAGTATTTT. This codes for CASRGPGQPQYF. This rearrangement joins TRBV19 to TRBJ2-3; 7 bases align to TRBD1. The germline CDR1 and CDR2 sequences are LNHDA and SQIVND (reference sequence). This CDR3 has 12 residues. V was clipped by 6 bases and J by 10 bases; unmatched bases: 7.

The V call is TRBV24-1, the J call TRBJ2-1, with D hard to call. Germline values: CDR1 KGHDR, CDR2 SFDVKD. The CDR3 is 13 amino acids. The ends were cut back, 3 bases at V and 5 bases at J, with 7 bases in the middle. The CDR3 coding sequence is TGTGCCACCAGTGATCCGTTTGACAATGAGCAGTTCTTC. This translates into CATSDPFDNEQFF.

This clonotype was seen repeatedly, ten times or more. This chain links TRBV19 with TRBJ2-4; 9 nucleotides match TRBD1. CDR1 and CDR2 from the germline V gene are LNHDA and SQIVND (reference sequence). Trimming removed 5 bases from V and 8 bases from J; junction bases left unmatched: 13. There are 16 residues in the CDR3. The CDR3 loop is CASSPYPGTGLHIQYF. The CDR3 DNA reads TGTGCCAGTAGTCCATATCCCGGGACAGGGTTGCACATTCAGTACTTC.

The V gene is TRBV7-8, the J gene TRBJ2-3; no reliable D call. The CDR3 has 13 residues. Looked up from germline, CDR1 is SGHVS and CDR2 is FQNEAQ. Trimming pared 1 base from V and 4 bases from J, leaving 6 bases between. CDR3 coding DNA: TGTGCCAGCAGCTTAGTCTCGGCAGATACGCAGTATTTT. Its protein is CASSLVSADTQYF.